The present TCR beta chain was sequenced within a study of blood T cell repertoires in COVID-19. Per germline, CDR1 SGDLS and CDR2 YYNGEE. With V trimmed by 0 bases and J by 4 bases, 6 bases remained unmatched. This CDR3 has 17 amino acids. This table comes from immunoSEQ multiplex PCR, and its TCRdb copy is limited to in-frame clones, with some not included. Of 110,000 or so clones in the sample, 65% to 90% were seen once. This clone was observed a few times. The chain carries TRBV9 and TRBJ2-1; 11 positions agree with TRBD2. This receptor was obtained from a man older than 75 with acute or convalescent COVID-19. Sequenced sample: peripheral blood. The CDR3 coding sequence is TGTGCCAGCAGCGTAGAACTAGCGGGAGTTGGGTACAATGAGCAGTTCTTC. Amino acids: CASSVELAGVGYNEQFF.